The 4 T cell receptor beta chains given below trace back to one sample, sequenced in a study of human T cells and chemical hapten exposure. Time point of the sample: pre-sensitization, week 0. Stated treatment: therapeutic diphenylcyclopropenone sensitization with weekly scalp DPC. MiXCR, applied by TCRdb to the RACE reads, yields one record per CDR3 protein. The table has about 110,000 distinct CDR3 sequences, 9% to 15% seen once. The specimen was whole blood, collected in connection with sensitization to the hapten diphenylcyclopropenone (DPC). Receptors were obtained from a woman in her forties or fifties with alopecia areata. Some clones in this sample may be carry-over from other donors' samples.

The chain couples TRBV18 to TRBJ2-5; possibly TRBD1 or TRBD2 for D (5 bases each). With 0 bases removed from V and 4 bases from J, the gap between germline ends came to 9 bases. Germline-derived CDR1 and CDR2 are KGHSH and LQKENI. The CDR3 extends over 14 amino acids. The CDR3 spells CASSPPTGRETQYF. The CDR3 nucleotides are TGTGCCAGCTCACCACCGACGGGGCGAGAGACCCAGTACTTC.

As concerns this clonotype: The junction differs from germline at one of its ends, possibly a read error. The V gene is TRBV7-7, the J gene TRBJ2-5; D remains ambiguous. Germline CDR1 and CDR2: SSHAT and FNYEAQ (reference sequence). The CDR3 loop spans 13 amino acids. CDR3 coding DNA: TGTGCTAGCAGCTTGGGCCAGCCAGAGACCCAGTACTTC. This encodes CASSLGQPETQYF.

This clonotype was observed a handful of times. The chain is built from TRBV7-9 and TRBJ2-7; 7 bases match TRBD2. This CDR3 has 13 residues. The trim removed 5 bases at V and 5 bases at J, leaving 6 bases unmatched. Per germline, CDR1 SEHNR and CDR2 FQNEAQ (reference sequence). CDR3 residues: CASSPGTTDEQYF. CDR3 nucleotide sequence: TGTGCCAGCAGCCCCGGGACTACCGACGAGCAGTACTTC.

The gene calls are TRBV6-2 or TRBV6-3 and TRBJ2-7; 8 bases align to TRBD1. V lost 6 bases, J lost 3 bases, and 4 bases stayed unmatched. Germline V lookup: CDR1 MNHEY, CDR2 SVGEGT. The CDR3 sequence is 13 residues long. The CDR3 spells CASRGQDRYEQYF. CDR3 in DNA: TGTGCCAGCAGGGGACAGGACCGCTACGAGCAGTACTTC.